The following is a TCR beta chain sequence with its context. These data are taken from a study of blood T cell repertoires in COVID-19. Losses at the gene ends were 6 bases for V and 0 bases for J; bases not matched to a gene: 5. Germline CDR1 reads LNHDA; CDR2 reads SQIVND (reference sequence). The CDR3 is 15 residues long. TCRdb keeps only in-frame clones here, not all; method: immunoSEQ multiplex PCR. The data contain 120,000 to 150,000 clones, about nine tenths of them singletons. The TCR originated in a human donor in a cohort sampled during active COVID-19. Input material: peripheral blood. The J gene is TRBJ1-1, the V gene TRBV19; 9 bases line up with TRBD1. The CDR3 DNA reads TGTGCCAGTAGGACAGGGGGGATCATGAACACTGAAGCTTTCTTT. This encodes CASRTGGIMNTEAFF.